The TCR beta chain described here comes from a study of T-cell reconstitution after alpha-beta-depleted transplantation in children. Trimming cost V 5 bases and J 4 bases, with 15 bases left between them. The CDR3 totals 14 residues. In germline, CDR1 is SGHAT, CDR2 FQNNGV. Findings and limits, study-wide: Several hundred rapidly expanded clones from non-depleted graft cells reportedly supplied alpha-beta T cells about two months post-transplant. The authors attributed T-cell counts and diversity one year after transplant mostly to newly produced T cells. The origin of high day-60 TCRbeta diversity in some patients lay in surviving recipient T cells and thymic progenitors.

This clonotype was seen a handful of times. Its antigen is not identified. The library targeted TCRbeta and was prepared with unique molecular identifiers. MiXCR was run by TCRdb on the PCR reads, yielding one entry per CDR3 protein. Among 85,000 to 120,000 distinct CDR3 sequences listed, about 7.5% were seen once. The sample in question was PBMCs, obtained before TCRalphabeta/CD19-depleted stem cell transplant. The chain couples TRBV11-2 to TRBJ2-7; D perhaps matches TRBD1 (5 bases). The receptor was isolated from a boy aged 2 to 10 with acute lymphoblastic leukemia, due to receive a stem cell transplant. The CDR3 protein is CASSAMGQAYEQYF. The CDR3 bases are TGTGCCAGCAGCGCCATGGGGCAGGCGTACGAGCAGTACTTC.